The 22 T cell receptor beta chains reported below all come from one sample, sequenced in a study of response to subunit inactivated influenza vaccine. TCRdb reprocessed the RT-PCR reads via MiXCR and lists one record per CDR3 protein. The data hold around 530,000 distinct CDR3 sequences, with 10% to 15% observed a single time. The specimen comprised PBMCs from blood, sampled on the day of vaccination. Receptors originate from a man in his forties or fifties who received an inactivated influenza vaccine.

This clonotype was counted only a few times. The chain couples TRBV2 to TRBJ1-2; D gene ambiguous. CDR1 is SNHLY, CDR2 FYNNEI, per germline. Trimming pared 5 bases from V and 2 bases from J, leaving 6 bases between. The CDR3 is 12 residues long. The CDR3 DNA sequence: TGTGCCAGCAGTTGGACGAACTATGGCTACACCTTC. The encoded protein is CASSWTNYGYTF. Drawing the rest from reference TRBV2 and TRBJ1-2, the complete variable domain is EPEVTQTPSHQVTQMGQEVILRCVPISNHLYFYWYRQILGQKVEFLVSFYNNEISEKSEIFDDQFSVERPDGSNFTLKIRSTKLEDSAMYFCASSWTNYGYTFGSGTRLTVV.

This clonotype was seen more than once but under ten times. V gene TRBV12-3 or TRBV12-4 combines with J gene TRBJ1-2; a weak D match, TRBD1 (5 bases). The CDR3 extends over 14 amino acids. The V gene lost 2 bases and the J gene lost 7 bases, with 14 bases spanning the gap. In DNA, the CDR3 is TGTGCCAGCAGTTTATTGGCGGGGCTGGGTGGCTACACCTTC. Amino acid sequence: CASSLLAGLGGYTF.

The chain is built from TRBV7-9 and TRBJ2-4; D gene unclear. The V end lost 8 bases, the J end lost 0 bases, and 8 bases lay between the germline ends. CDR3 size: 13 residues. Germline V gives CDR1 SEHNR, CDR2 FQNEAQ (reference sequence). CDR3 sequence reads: CASQTLAKNIQYF. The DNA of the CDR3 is TGTGCCAGCCAGACACTAGCCAAAAACATTCAGTACTTC.

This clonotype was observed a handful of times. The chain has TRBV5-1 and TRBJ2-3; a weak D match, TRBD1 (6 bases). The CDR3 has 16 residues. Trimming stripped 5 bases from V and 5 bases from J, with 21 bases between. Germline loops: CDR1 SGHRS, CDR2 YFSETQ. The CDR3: CASSYLAGEHQDTQYF. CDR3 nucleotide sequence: TGCGCCAGCAGTTATTTGGCAGGGGAACACCAAGATACGCAGTATTTT.

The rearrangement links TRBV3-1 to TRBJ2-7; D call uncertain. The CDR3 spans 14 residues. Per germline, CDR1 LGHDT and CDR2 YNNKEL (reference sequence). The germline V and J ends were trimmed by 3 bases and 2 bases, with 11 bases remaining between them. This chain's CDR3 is CASSHRTRPYEQYF. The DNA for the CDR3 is TGTGCCAGCAGCCATCGGACCCGCCCCTACGAGCAGTACTTC.

In nucleotides, the CDR3 is TGTGCCAGCAGCCGGACTGAACGCACCGATTCACCCCTCCACTTT. Protein: CASSRTERTDSPLHF. The chain has TRBV7-9 and TRBJ1-6; no reliable D call. The germline V gene has CDR1 SEHNR and CDR2 FQNEAQ (reference sequence). Trimming took 5 bases from V and 8 from J, leaving 16 bases between them. The CDR3 runs to 15 residues.

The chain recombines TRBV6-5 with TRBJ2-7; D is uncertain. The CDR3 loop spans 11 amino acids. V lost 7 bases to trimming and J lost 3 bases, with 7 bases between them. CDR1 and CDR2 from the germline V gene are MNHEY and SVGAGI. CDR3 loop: CASTENYEQYF. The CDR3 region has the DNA TGTGCCAGCACCGAGAACTACGAGCAGTACTTC.

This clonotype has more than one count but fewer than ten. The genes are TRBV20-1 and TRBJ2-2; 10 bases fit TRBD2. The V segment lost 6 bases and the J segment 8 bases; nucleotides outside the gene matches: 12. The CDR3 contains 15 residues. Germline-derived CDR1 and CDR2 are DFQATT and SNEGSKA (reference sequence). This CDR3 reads CSAELAGRTGGELFF. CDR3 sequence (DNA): TGCAGTGCCGAACTAGCGGGAAGGACTGGAGGGGAGCTGTTTTTT.

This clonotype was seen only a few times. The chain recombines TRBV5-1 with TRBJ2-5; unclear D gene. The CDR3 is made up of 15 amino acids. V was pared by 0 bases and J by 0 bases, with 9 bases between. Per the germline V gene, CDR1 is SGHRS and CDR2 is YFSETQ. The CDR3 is CASSLVGLNQETQYF. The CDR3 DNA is TGCGCCAGCAGCTTGGTGGGTCTTAACCAAGAGACCCAGTACTTC.

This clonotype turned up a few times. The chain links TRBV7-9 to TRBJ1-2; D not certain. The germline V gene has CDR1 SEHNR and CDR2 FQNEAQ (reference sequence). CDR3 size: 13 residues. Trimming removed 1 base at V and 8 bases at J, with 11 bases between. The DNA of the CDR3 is TGTGCCAGCAGCTTAGAGGTGGTGGGAGGCTACACCTTC. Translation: CASSLEVVGGYTF.

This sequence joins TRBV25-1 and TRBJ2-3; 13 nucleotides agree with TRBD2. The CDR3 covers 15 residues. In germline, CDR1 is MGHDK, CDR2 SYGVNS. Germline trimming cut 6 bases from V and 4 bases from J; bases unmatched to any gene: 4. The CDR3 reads CASSRLAGGADTQYF. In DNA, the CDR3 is TGTGCCAGCAGCCGACTAGCGGGAGGAGCAGATACGCAGTATTTT.

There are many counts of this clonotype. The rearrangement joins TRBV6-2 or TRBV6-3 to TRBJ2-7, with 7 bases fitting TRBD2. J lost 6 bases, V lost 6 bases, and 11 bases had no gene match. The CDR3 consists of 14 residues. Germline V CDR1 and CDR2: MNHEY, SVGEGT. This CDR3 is CASRDFGRESEQYF. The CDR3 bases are TGTGCCAGCAGAGACTTTGGGCGGGAGTCCGAGCAGTACTTC.

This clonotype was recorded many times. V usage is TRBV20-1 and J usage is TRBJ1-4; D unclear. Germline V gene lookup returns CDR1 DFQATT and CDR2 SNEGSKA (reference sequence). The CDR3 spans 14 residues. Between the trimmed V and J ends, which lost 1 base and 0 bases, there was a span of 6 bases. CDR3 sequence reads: CSARARATNEKLFF. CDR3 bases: TGCAGTGCTAGAGCCCGGGCAACTAATGAAAAACTGTTTTTT.

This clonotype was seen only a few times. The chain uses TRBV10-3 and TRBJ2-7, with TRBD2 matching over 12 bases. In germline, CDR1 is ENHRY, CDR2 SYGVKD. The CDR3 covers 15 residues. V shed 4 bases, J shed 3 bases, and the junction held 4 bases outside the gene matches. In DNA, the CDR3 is TGTGCCATCAGTGTGGCTAGCGGGGGGGACTACGAGCAGTACTTC. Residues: CAISVASGGDYEQYF.

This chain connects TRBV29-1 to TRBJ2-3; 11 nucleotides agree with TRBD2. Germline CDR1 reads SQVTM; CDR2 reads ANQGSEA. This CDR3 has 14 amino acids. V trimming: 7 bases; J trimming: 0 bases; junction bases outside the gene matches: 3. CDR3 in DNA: TGCAGCGGGCGACTAGCGGGGAGCACAGATACGCAGTATTTT. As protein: CSGRLAGSTDTQYF.

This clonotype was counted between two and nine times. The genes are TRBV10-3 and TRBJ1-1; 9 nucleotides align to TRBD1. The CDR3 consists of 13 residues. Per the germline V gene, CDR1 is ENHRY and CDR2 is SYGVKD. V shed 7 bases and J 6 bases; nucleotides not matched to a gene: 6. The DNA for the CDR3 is TGTGCCATCAAGACAGGGGGAATCTCTGAAGCTTTCTTT. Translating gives CAIKTGGISEAFF.

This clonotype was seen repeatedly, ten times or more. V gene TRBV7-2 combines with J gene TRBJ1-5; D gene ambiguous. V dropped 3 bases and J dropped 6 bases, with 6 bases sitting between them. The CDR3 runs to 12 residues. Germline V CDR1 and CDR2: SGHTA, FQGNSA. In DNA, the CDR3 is TGTGCCAGCAGCTTGCGGGGTCAGCCCCAGCATTTT. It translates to CASSLRGQPQHF.

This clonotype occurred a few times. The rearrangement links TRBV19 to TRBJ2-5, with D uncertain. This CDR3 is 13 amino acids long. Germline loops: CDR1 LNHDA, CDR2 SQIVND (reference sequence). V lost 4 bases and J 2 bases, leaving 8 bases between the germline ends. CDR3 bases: TGTGCCAGTAGTACTCACAGACAAGAGACCCAGTACTTC. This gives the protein CASSTHRQETQYF.

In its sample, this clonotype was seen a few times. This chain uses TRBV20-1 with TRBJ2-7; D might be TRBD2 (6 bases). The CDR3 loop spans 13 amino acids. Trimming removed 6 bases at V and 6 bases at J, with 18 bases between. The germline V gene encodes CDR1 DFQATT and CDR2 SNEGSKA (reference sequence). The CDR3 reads CSATRDFPSEQYF. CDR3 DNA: TGCAGTGCCACCAGGGACTTCCCCTCCGAGCAGTACTTC.

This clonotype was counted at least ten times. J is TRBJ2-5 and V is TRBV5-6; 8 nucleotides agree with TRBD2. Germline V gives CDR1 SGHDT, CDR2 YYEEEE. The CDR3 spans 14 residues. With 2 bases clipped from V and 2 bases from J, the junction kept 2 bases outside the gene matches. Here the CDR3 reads CASSLAGVQETQYF. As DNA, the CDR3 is TGTGCCAGCAGCTTAGCGGGGGTACAAGAGACCCAGTACTTC.

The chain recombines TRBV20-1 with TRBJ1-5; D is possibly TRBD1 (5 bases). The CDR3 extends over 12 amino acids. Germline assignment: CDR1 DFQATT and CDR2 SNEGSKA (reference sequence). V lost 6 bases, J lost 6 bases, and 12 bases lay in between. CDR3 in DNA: TGCAGTGCGGGCGGGGCGGCTCAGCCCCAGCATTTT. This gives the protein CSAGGAAQPQHF.

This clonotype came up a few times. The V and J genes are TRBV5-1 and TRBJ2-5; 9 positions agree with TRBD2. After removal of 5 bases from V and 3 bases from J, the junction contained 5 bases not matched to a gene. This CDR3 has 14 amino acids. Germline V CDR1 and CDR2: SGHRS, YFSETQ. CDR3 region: CASRPGTSKETQYF. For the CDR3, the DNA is TGCGCCAGCAGGCCCGGGACTAGCAAAGAGACCCAGTACTTC.